This T cell receptor (beta chain) is drawn from a study of blood T cell repertoires in COVID-19. About the research overall: Italy, Spain and the United States were the sources of the convalescent and acute COVID-19 samples. From T cells, B-cell-depleted T cells, or PBMCs came the material, which was cDNA or gDNA.

The authors' processing: Estimation of nucleated cell counts was performed using reference gene primer amplification. Assay used: immunoSEQ multiplex PCR; TCRdb lists only in-frame clones, some missing. That table gives V, J and clone size, and the DNA gave D and trimming. The sample has about 380,000 clones, over 65% seen once. The CDR3 runs 15 residues. V shed 6 bases, J shed 4 bases, and the junction held 8 bases outside the gene matches. Germline V gene data show CDR1 as MNHEY and CDR2 as SVGAGI. Sequences were obtained from peripheral blood. The chain is built from TRBV6-5 and TRBJ2-1, with TRBD2 identical over 8 bases. This TCR came from a human donor with acute or convalescent COVID-19. The donor label of this sample is uncertain. CDR3 in amino acids: CASRVSGARYNEQFF. For the CDR3, the DNA is TGTGCCAGCAGGGTTAGCGGGGCCAGGTACAATGAGCAGTTCTTC.